This T cell receptor (beta chain) was retrieved from a study of shared T cell receptors in the human thymus. Here immunoSEQ multiplex PCR was the method, and the copy in TCRdb shows in-frame clones only, minus some. This sample has some 720,000 clones, with 70% to 90% found just once. The V and J ends lost 1 base and 0 bases, in that order; junction bases with no gene match: 3. This CDR3 comprises 15 residues. In germline, CDR1 is SGHVS, CDR2 FNYEAQ. These data were also filed under a second study, of human thymus T cells. From that study: Those donating were healthy Finnish infants in corrective surgery for congenital heart defects. Resections removed during corrective heart surgery provided the thymus tissue used. In thymic and blood repertoires alike, V and J usage looked biased. Related studies found that unrelated individuals share highly overlapping thymic repertoires.

This receptor was obtained from a boy under two years old with a congenital heart defect. Material: thymocytes. This chain links TRBV7-6 with TRBJ2-7; the match to TRBD1 covers 7 bases. This CDR3 is CASSLGRDSSYEQYF. The CDR3, as DNA: TGTGCCAGCAGCTTAGGTCGGGACAGCTCCTACGAGCAGTACTTC.